Detailed here is one T cell receptor beta chain. Its antigen is unidentified. The ends were cut back, 6 bases at V and 4 bases at J, with 15 bases in the middle. This CDR3 comprises 14 residues. RNA in amounts of roughly 0.5 to 1 ug was reverse transcribed with random hexamers. Across 54 Vbeta and 13 Jbeta, immunoSEQ multiplex PCR amplified TCR beta CDR3. A single record per CDR3 protein comes from TCRdb applying MiXCR to the immunoSEQ multiplex PCR reads. The sample lists around 180,000 distinct CDR3 sequences; 85% to 95% were seen once. This sample stems from a study of CD8 T cells in Susac syndrome. Regarding the study as a whole: Individuals included in the TCR sequencing and HLA analysis were acknowledged by the study to be relatively few in number.

Peripheral blood CD8+ and CD4+ T cells were profiled by TCR beta sequencing. The sample taken for sequencing was CD8+ T cells from PBMCs. V usage is TRBV12-3 or TRBV12-4 and J usage is TRBJ1-1, with D hard to call. This TCR derives from a human donor with multiple sclerosis. Here the CDR3 reads CASRNFAGFTEAFF. In DNA form, the CDR3 reads TGTGCCAGCAGGAACTTCGCGGGGTTCACTGAAGCTTTCTTT.